This T cell receptor beta chain emerged from a study of T cells in Graves' hyperthyroidism and ophthalmopathy. Findings and limits, study-wide: Before onset, by a median of about seven months, the model predicted ophthalmopathy.

It was RNA transcripts that yielded the amplified TCR beta CDR3 regions. Primed by the HTBI set, a first-round RT-PCR was run on the TCR CDR3. TCRdb redid the calling of the multiplex PCR reads with MiXCR, one entry per CDR3 protein. The repertoire consists of approximately 100,000 distinct CDR3 sequences, with 35% to 50% occurring once and the leading ten covering more than 8.5%. Germline values: CDR1 SGHDN, CDR2 FVKESK. This CDR3 region has 12 residues. The V end lost 8 bases, the J end lost 2 bases, and 10 bases lay between the germline ends. On this clonotype: Its target is not known.

This TCR derives from a woman in her thirties with Graves' hyperthyroidism. The sample taken for sequencing was peripheral blood or thyroid tissue (not recorded which). The rearrangement links TRBV14 to TRBJ2-7; no firm D call. CDR3 residues: CASLQATYEQYF. DNA of the CDR3: TGTGCCAGCTTACAAGCTACCTACGAGCAGTACTTC.